This TCR beta chain was captured in a study of regulatory T cells in long-lasting Graves disease. Noted time point: persistent/refractory GD, antithyroid drugs over 5 years with positive TRAb. With RNA extracted from PBMCs as input, the TCR library was made. Building of the TCR beta libraries involved iRepertoire HTBI primers and Arm-PCR of CDR3 regions. Under the authors' procedure: Samples jointly harbored roughly 62 TRBV and approximately 15 TRBJ segments. MiXCR, applied by TCRdb to the multiplex PCR reads, yields one record per CDR3 protein. The V and J calls reflect TCRdb's pipeline rather than the authors' work. The sample consists of about 660,000 distinct CDR3 sequences, about 30% of them appearing once. The CDR3 extends over 12 amino acids. Trimming took off 4 bases at V and 1 base at J, with 7 bases between the two ends. CDR1 SQVTM and CDR2 ANQGSEA come from the germline V gene.

V is TRBV29-1 and J is TRBJ1-1; unclear D gene. The sequence derives from a female donor with Graves disease. Sequences were derived from peripheral blood mononuclear cells (PBMCs), sampled when the disease was refractory, from a patient treated with antithyroid drugs. CDR3 region: CSVVWSNTEAFF. In DNA form, the CDR3 reads TGCAGCGTTGTATGGTCGAACACTGAAGCTTTCTTT.